In this sample, the clone carrying this T cell receptor (beta chain) turned up once. Its antigen remains unidentified. This entry belongs to a study of CD4 T cells in relation to SARS-CoV-2 and coronaviruses. Generated by immunoSEQ multiplex PCR, the TCRdb table keeps only in-frame clones and is missing some. The sample has 35,000 to 40,000 clones, approximately 87% seen once. Study-level findings and limits: This crossreactivity analysis covered spike protein alone, no other viral proteins.

Germline-derived CDR1 and CDR2 are SGHTA and FQGNSA. This CDR3 is built from 13 residues. V lost 1 base and J 8 bases, leaving 11 bases between the germline ends. This rearrangement joins TRBV7-2 to TRBJ1-2; no definite D call. This TCR was recovered from an adult with COVID-19. The sequencing sample was made of memory CD4+ T cells from PBMCs. CDR3 nucleotides: TGTGCCAGCAGCTTAGTTACGGAGGGAGGCTACACCTTC. This codes for CASSLVTEGGYTF. Combining the CDR3 with reference TRBV7-2 and TRBJ1-2 gives the whole variable domain GAGVSQSPSNKVTEKGKDVELRCDPISGHTALYWYRQSLGQGLEFLIYFQGNSAPDKSGLPSDRFSAERTGGSVSTLTIQRTQQEDSAVYLCASSLVTEGGYTFGSGTRLTVV.